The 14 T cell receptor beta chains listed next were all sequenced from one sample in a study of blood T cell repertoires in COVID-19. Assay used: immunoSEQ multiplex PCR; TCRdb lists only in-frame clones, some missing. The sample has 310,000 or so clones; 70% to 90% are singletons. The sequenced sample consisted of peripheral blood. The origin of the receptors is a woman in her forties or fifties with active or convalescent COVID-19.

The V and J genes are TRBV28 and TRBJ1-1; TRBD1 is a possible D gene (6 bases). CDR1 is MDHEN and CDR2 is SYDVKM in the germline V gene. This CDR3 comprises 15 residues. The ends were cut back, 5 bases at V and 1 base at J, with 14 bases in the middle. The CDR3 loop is CASSPRGGWNTEAFF. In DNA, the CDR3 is TGTGCCAGCAGTCCGCGAGGGGGATGGAACACTGAAGCTTTCTTT. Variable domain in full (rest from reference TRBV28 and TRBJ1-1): DVKVTQSSRYLVKRTGEKVFLECVQDMDHENMFWYRQDPGLGLRLIYFSYDVKMKEKGDIPEGYSVSREKKERFSLILESASTNQTSMYLCASSPRGGWNTEAFFGQGTRLTVV.

CDR3 in amino acids: CSVTSGTSGNYEQYF. The CDR3 nucleotides are TGCAGCGTGACCTCCGGGACTAGCGGAAACTACGAGCAGTACTTC. This chain joins TRBV29-1 and TRBJ2-7; TRBD2 aligns across 11 bases. The CDR3 runs 15 residues. Looked up from germline, CDR1 is SQVTM and CDR2 is ANQGSEA. The ends lost 6 bases at V and 3 bases at J; junction bases unmatched: 10.

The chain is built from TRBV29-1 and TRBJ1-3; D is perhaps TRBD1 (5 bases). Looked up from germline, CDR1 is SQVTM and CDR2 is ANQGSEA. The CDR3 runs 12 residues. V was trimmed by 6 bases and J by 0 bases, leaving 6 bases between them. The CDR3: CSVGGSGNTIYF. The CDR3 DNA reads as TGCAGCGTCGGGGGCTCTGGAAACACCATATATTTT.

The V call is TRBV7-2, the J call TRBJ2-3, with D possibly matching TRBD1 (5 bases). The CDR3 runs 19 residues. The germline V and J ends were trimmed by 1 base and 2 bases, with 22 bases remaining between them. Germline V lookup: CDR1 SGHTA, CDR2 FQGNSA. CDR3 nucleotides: TGTGCCAGCAGCTTAGTACAGGCGGCCGGTTTTAGAGTCACAGATACGCAGTATTTT. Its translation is CASSLVQAAGFRVTDTQYF. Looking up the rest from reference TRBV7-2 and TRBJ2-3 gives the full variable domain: GAGVSQSPSNKVTEKGKDVELRCDPISGHTALYWYRQSLGQGLEFLIYFQGNSAPDKSGLPSDRFSAERTGGSVSTLTIQRTQQEDSAVYLCASSLVQAAGFRVTDTQYFGPGTRLTVL.

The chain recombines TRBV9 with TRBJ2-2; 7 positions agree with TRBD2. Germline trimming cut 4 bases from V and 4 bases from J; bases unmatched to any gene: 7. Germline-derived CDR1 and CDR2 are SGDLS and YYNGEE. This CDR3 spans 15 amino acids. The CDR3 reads CASSIRGEGTGELFF. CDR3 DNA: TGTGCCAGCAGCATACGGGGGGAGGGCACCGGGGAGCTGTTTTTT.

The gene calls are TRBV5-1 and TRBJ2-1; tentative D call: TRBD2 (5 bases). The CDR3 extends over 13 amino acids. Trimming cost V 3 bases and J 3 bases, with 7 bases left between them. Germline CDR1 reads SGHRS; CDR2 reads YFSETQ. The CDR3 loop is CASSWEHYNEQFF. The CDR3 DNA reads TGCGCCAGCAGCTGGGAGCACTACAATGAGCAGTTCTTC.

CDR3 bases: TGTGCCAGCAGGGACAGGGCCGAGTACGAGCAGTACTTC. It specifies CASRDRAEYEQYF. The J gene is TRBJ2-7, the V gene TRBV28; TRBD1 matches at 8 bases. V lost 6 bases to trimming and J lost 4 bases; unmatched junction nucleotides: 5. Germline assignment: CDR1 MDHEN and CDR2 SYDVKM. This CDR3 has 13 amino acids.

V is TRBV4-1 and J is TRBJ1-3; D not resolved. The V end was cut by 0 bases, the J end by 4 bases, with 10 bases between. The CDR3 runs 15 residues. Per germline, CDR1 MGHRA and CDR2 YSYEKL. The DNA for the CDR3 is TGCGCCAGCAGCCAAGAGAGCGCGGGGGGAAACACCATATATTTT. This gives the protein CASSQESAGGNTIYF.

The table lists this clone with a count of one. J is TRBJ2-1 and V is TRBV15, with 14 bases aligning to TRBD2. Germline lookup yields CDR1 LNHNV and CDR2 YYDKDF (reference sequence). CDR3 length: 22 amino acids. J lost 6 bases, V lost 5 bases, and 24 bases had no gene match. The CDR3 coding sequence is TGTGCCACCAGCTCCAGGGGGGCTAAGACTAGCGGGAGGGCCCGGGAGGGCAATGAGCAGTTCTTC. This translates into CATSSRGAKTSGRAREGNEQFF.

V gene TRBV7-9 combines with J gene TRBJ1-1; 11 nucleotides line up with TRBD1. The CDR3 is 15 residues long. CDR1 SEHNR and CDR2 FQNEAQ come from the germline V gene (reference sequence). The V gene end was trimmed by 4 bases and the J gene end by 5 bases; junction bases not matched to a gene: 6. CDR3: CASSSGQGVQTEAFF. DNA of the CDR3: TGTGCCAGCAGCTCGGGACAGGGGGTACAAACTGAAGCTTTCTTT.

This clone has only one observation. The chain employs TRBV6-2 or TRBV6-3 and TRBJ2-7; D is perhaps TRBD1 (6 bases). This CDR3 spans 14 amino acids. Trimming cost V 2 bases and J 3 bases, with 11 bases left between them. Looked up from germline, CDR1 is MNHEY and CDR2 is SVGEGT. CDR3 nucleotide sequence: TGTGCCAGCAGTTACCTGGGACATAACTACGAGCAGTACTTC. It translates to CASSYLGHNYEQYF.

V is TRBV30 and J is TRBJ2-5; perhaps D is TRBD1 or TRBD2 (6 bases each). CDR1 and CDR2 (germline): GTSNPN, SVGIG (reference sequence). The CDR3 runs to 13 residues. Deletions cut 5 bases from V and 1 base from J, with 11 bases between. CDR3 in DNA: TGTGCCTGGGGGGGCGGGATCCAAGAGACCCAGTACTTC. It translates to CAWGGGIQETQYF.

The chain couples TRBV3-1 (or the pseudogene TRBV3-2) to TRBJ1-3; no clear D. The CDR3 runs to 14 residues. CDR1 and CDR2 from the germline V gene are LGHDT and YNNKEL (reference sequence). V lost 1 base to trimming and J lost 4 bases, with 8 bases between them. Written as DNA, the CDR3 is TGTGCCAGCAGCCAAGCTACTCTGGGAAACACCATATATTTT. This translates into CASSQATLGNTIYF.

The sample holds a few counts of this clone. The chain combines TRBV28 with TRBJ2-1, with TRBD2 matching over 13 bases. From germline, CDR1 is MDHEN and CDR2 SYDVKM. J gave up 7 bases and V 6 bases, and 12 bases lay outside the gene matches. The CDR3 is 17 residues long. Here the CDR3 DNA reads TGTGCCAGCAGCAAAAGTGGACTAGCGGGAGTTGATAATGAGCAGTTCTTC. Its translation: CASSKSGLAGVDNEQFF.